The source of this TCR beta chain is a study of regulatory T cells in long-lasting Graves disease. Time point meaning: newly diagnosed GD, antithyroid drugs for less than 3 months. PBMC-derived RNA was used for the TCR library. Germline V gives CDR1 SNHLY, CDR2 FYNNEI. With 4 bases removed from V and 0 bases from J, the gap between germline ends came to 6 bases. The CDR3 has 13 residues. This clonotype was counted many times. Library construction for TCR beta used iRepertoire HTBI primers and Arm-PCR of CDR3 regions. TCRdb re-called the multiplex PCR reads through MiXCR, storing one row per CDR3 protein. Counted here are over 400,000 distinct CDR3 sequences, 12% to 15% occurring once; the ten biggest clones make up 17%. The data were also submitted as part of a second study, on T cells in Graves' hyperthyroidism and ophthalmopathy.

Sequencing used peripheral blood mononuclear cells (PBMCs), obtained at new diagnosis, from a patient treated with antithyroid drugs. This TCR derives from a woman in her fifties or sixties with Graves disease. The V call is TRBV2, the J call TRBJ1-1, with a tentative D call TRBD1 (5 bases). The CDR3 loop is CASSGQLNTEAFF. CDR3 bases: TGTGCCAGCAGTGGACAGCTGAACACTGAAGCTTTCTTT.